A single sample gave rise to the 11 T cell receptor beta chains below, sequenced in a study of blood T cell repertoires in COVID-19. Assay used: immunoSEQ multiplex PCR; TCRdb lists only in-frame clones, some missing. This sample has about 380,000 clones, with 89% found just once. Sequencing was carried out using peripheral blood. Receptor source: a man aged 35-49 years with acute or convalescent COVID-19.

V and J are TRBV9 and TRBJ2-1; possible D gene TRBD2, 6 bases. The V end lost 0 bases, the J end lost 1 base, and 11 bases lay between the germline ends. Germline CDR1 and CDR2: SGDLS and YYNGEE. The CDR3 is 16 amino acids. The CDR3, as DNA: TGTGCCAGCAGCGTAGCCGGCGGGATGTCCTACAATGAGCAGTTCTTC. Translating gives CASSVAGGMSYNEQFF.

For the CDR3, the DNA is TGCGCCAGCAGTAGGACCCCGGGGGAGCAGTACTTC. Translated, it gives CASSRTPGEQYF. V gene TRBV10-1 combines with J gene TRBJ2-7, with D tentatively TRBD2 (5 bases). V was trimmed by 5 bases and J by 7 bases, leaving 12 bases between them. The CDR3 is 12 residues long. Germline V gene data show CDR1 as WNHNN and CDR2 as SYGVQD (reference sequence).

CDR3 coding DNA: TGTGCCAGCAGCCCAGGGACAGGAGCCTACGAGCAGTACTTC. Protein sequence: CASSPGTGAYEQYF. This sequence joins TRBV7-6 and TRBJ2-7, with 8 bases matching TRBD1. Per the germline V gene, CDR1 is SGHVS and CDR2 is FNYEAQ. This CDR3 contains 14 residues. Unmatched junction bases numbered 5, after V lost 5 bases and J lost 2 bases.

This rearrangement joins TRBV6-6 to TRBJ2-1; TRBD2 is a possible D gene (5 bases). The CDR3 is made up of 16 amino acids. The V gene lost 6 bases and the J gene lost 0 bases, with 15 bases spanning the gap. CDR1 MNHNY and CDR2 SVGAGI come from the germline V gene (reference sequence). CDR3 DNA: TGTGCCAGCAGGGTGGCTAGCCTTAGCTCCTACAATGAGCAGTTCTTC. Its translation is CASRVASLSSYNEQFF.

The J gene is TRBJ2-3, the V gene TRBV9; 9 bases match TRBD2. After removal of 7 bases from V and 2 bases from J, the junction contained 14 bases not matched to a gene. This CDR3 has 17 residues. Germline assignment: CDR1 SGDLS and CDR2 YYNGEE. Here the CDR3 DNA reads TGTGCCAGCTCGTCCCCCGTGGCGGGGGGGCCCACAGATACGCAGTATTTT. Protein product: CASSSPVAGGPTDTQYF.

The chain combines TRBV6-5 with TRBJ2-7; D ambiguous. This CDR3 comprises 10 residues. The germline CDR1 and CDR2 sequences are MNHEY and SVGAGI. V dropped 6 bases and J dropped 3 bases, with 3 bases sitting between them. As DNA, the CDR3 is TGTGCCAGCAGCCTCTACGAGCAGTACTTC. Translating it yields CASSLYEQYF.

The chain has TRBV27 and TRBJ2-7; D might be TRBD1 (6 bases). From germline, CDR1 is MNHEY and CDR2 SMNVEV (reference sequence). V was clipped by 4 bases and J by 0 bases, with 10 bases between them. The CDR3 is made up of 14 amino acids. The CDR3 DNA sequence: TGTGCCAGCAGTTGGACAGCGAGCTCCTACGAGCAGTACTTC. It yields the protein CASSWTASSYEQYF.

The genes are TRBV25-1 and TRBJ2-5; perhaps TRBD1 as D (6 bases). The CDR3 is made up of 13 amino acids. Between the trimmed V and J ends, which lost 7 bases and 5 bases, there was a span of 14 bases. The germline gives CDR1 MGHDK, CDR2 SYGVNS. The DNA of the CDR3 is TGTGCCAGCAACCCAGGGGTTTTGGAGACCCAGTACTTC. This sequence encodes CASNPGVLETQYF. Full variable domain (remainder filled in from reference TRBV25-1 and TRBJ2-5): EADIYQTPRYLVIGTGKKITLECSQTMGHDKMYWYQQDPGMELHLIHYSYGVNSTEKGDLSSESTVSRIRTEHFPLTLESARPSHTSQYLCASNPGVLETQYFGPGTRLLVL.

The sample holds one count of this clone. V usage is TRBV5-4 and J usage is TRBJ2-5, with 12 bases lining up with TRBD1. The length of the CDR3 is 17 residues. CDR1 is SGHNT and CDR2 is YYREEE in the germline V gene (reference sequence). J gave up 2 bases and V 5 bases, and 10 bases lay outside the gene matches. Written as DNA, the CDR3 is TGTGCCAGCAGAGACGGGACAGGGGGCGCGGGACAAGAGACCCAGTACTTC. Its translation is CASRDGTGGAGQETQYF. The full variable domain, rest sourced from reference TRBV5-4 and TRBJ2-5, is ETGVTQSPTHLIKTRGQQVTLRCSSQSGHNTVSWYQQALGQGPQFIFQYYREEENGRGNFPPRFSGLQFPNYSSELNVNALELDDSALYLCASRDGTGGAGQETQYFGPGTRLLVL.

This chain joins TRBV27 and TRBJ2-2; 9 nucleotides match TRBD1. Losses at the gene ends were 5 bases for V and 3 bases for J; bases not matched to a gene: 10. Germline V gives CDR1 MNHEY, CDR2 SMNVEV (reference sequence). This CDR3 is 17 amino acids long. The CDR3 region has the DNA TGTGCCAGCAGTCTCTTCACCGGGACAGGGTACACCGGGGAGCTGTTTTTT. This sequence encodes CASSLFTGTGYTGELFF.

The V gene is TRBV15, the J gene TRBJ1-5; D not certain. The germline V and J ends were trimmed by 3 bases and 1 base, with 10 bases remaining between them. Germline-derived CDR1 and CDR2 are LNHNV and YYDKDF (reference sequence). This CDR3 region has 15 residues. This CDR3 is CATSRNSQSNQPQHF. Here the CDR3 DNA reads TGTGCCACCAGCAGGAACTCCCAAAGCAATCAGCCCCAGCATTTT.